This T cell receptor beta chain was retrieved from a study of cytomegalovirus exposure and HLA in healthy donors. This CDR3 has 17 residues. V was clipped by 1 base and J by 5 bases; unmatched bases: 8. Germline-derived CDR1 and CDR2 are WSHSY and SAAADI. As for this clone: Its antigen remains unidentified.

The study's findings and limits: Several V segments, TRBV6-2 and TRBV6-3 among them, could not be told apart and were dropped.

60 Vbeta and 13 Jbeta primers were used in PCR. Only in-frame clones appear in the TCRdb table, and some are missing; sequencing was by immunoSEQ multiplex PCR. The sample includes some 130,000 clones, roughly three quarters of them seen just once. The sequence derives from a middle-aged man in good health and CMV-seronegative. What was sequenced was PBMCs. The chain links TRBV10-2 to TRBJ2-3; 11 nucleotides align to TRBD2. The CDR3 here is CASSEFQTSGNEDTQYF. The DNA of the CDR3 is TGCGCCAGCAGTGAGTTTCAGACTAGCGGGAATGAAGATACGCAGTATTTT.